This T cell receptor beta chain is drawn from a study of CD8 T cells in ankylosing spondylitis (dated by TCRdb to 2016 to 2017). The study in broad terms: To find TCR variants linked to disease, the study profiled T cell receptor beta repertoires in ankylosing spondylitis patients and healthy donors. The full study cohort comprised 25 or so ankylosing spondylitis patients and 110 or so healthy donors. Peripheral blood samples were taken, and synovial fluid was additionally collected from ankylosing spondylitis patients. Summary of the overall study and its limitations: The disease-linked clones showed a CD8+ phenotype and occurred at relatively low frequencies in peripheral blood. The disease-linked clones were reported as significantly enriched in matched synovial fluid samples from ankylosing spondylitis patients. Some of the motif variants had been reported before in the synovial fluid and blood of reactive arthritis patients, a finding that suggests common disease-initiation mechanisms. Blood from ankylosing spondylitis patients appeared to be characterized by a TCR beta motif made up of about 8 highly homologous amino acid variants.

The sample was run on an Illumina HiSeq 2500. Quantitative 5'-RACE with molecular barcodes was the method used to prepare the TCR beta libraries. The authors' analysis ran thus. Disease-linked TCR variants were identified with a new computational method built on a probabilistic model of VDJ rearrangement. TCRdb reprocessed the public reads (quality trimming at Q25 with fastp, clone calling with MiXCR) and kept in-frame beta chains. Each CDR3 protein appears once, grouped with its most common genes and DNA. The V and J calls here are based on TCRdb, not the publication. The sample records 200,000 to 300,000 distinct CDR3 sequences, 8.6% of which are singletons. In total, the top ten clones hold about 6.5% of the sample. V is shortened by 3 bases, J by 5 bases, and the region joining them spans 10 bases. Counted from cysteine to phenylalanine, this CDR3 has 12 amino acids. CDR3 DNA only is kept here, 36 bases in frame from base 1. CDR1 and CDR2, per the germline V gene (reference sequence), are DFQATT and SNEGSKA.

This clonotype was recorded at least ten times. No antigen is known for it. Nothing much larger sits one base from this clone, and base qualities are not available. The sequenced material came from blood, either unsorted or a sorted T cell fraction (not recorded which). This TCR came from a male donor with ankylosing spondylitis or in good health (not recorded which). Here the chain combines TRBV20-1 and TRBJ1-2; TRBD1 is perhaps the D gene, given 5 matching bases. The CDR3 region reads CSASFQGYGYTF. The nucleotide sequence reads as follows: TGCAGTGCTAGCTTTCAGGGATATGGCTACACCTTC.